This T cell receptor beta chain derives from a study of blood T cells in healthy people across ages. Looked up from germline, CDR1 is SGHRS and CDR2 is YFSETQ. Trimming at V came to 4 bases and at J to 4 bases, leaving 23 bases not matched to a gene. This CDR3 has 20 amino acids. Combining a sample-barcoded 5' primer with a J-beta primer mix, a second PCR ran for roughly 7 to 12 cycles. In TCRdb, the 5' RACE reads were re-called with MiXCR into one record per CDR3 protein. This sample yields about 500,000 distinct CDR3 sequences, of which around 24% are seen a single time; just under 9% belongs to the top ten. Another study also made use of these data, one on T cells of mothers and their children. Turning to that study: Samples were obtained from three healthy Caucasian mothers and their six children.

The chain links TRBV5-1 to TRBJ1-1; TRBD1 aligns across 9 bases. The source of this sequence is a boy between 10 and 17 years old in good health. The sequencing sample was made of blood. For the CDR3, the DNA is TGCGCCAGCAGCGGGGGGGACAGGGTCTACGATCGAACGATCATCACTGAAGCTTTCTTT. The encoded protein is CASSGGDRVYDRTIITEAFF.